Listed here are 18 T cell receptor beta chains from one sample, sequenced in a study of tumor and adjacent non-tumor tissue in lung cancer. TCRbeta libraries were built with three rounds of nested PCR, modified from ARM-PCR. One entry per CDR3 protein results from TCRdb running MiXCR on the multiplex PCR reads. The sample shows 77,000 or so distinct CDR3 sequences, over 65% of them seen only once. RNA was extracted from bulk tissue without any cell sorting. This non-tumor lung sample came from over 3 cm beyond the tumor edge. Sequencing was carried out using distant non-tumor lung tissue. The receptors come from a man in his 70s with non-small cell lung cancer.

This clonotype was seen just once. The junction departs from germline at one end; a sequencing error may be responsible. J is TRBJ1-2 and V is TRBV20-1; 9 nucleotides agree with TRBD1. Germline V gene data show CDR1 as DFQATT and CDR2 as SNEGSKA (reference sequence). The CDR3 has 13 amino acids. CDR3 sequence: CNACTGGSYGYTF. The CDR3 DNA reads TGCAATGCTTGCACAGGGGGCAGCTATGGCTACACCTTC.

Details on this clonotype: The DNA is left out, because the CDR3 cannot be placed on it with certainty; the CDR3 is given as TCRdb lists it. The chain employs TRBV29-1 and TRBJ1-2; the table's D call, TRBD1, was not checked against the DNA. The length of the CDR3 is 13 amino acids, counting both ends. Germline loops: CDR1 SQVTM, CDR2 ANQGSEA. The CDR3: CSVIKQWAGGNTF.

Comments on this clonotype: A much larger clone lies one base from this, so it may be a read error. The V gene is TRBV5-6, the J gene TRBJ2-2; the match to TRBD2 covers 7 bases. CDR3 length: 15 amino acids. Per germline, CDR1 SGHDT and CDR2 YYEEEE. CDR3 sequence: CASSRLAANTEELFF. CDR3 bases: TGTGCCAGCAGTCGTCTAGCGGCGAACACCGAGGAGCTGTTTTTT.

The CDR3 is CANSPLTSGKNNEQFF. For the CDR3, the DNA is TGTGCCAACAGTCCGCTAACTAGCGGTAAAAACAATGAGCAGTTCTTC. V and J are TRBV11-1 and TRBJ2-1; 8 nucleotides agree with TRBD2. The trim removed 10 bases at V and 5 bases at J, leaving 16 bases unmatched. Germline V gives CDR1 SGHAT, CDR2 FQDESV (reference sequence). The CDR3 covers 16 residues. The full variable domain, rest sourced from reference TRBV11-1 and TRBJ2-1, is EAEVAQSPRYKITEKSQAVAFWCDPISGHATLYWYRQILGQGPELLVQFQDESVVDDSQLPKDRFSAERLKGVDSTLKIQPAELGDSAMYLCANSPLTSGKNNEQFFGPGTRLTVL.

This chain connects TRBV12-3 or TRBV12-4 to TRBJ2-5, with 13 bases that match TRBD2. This CDR3 region has 15 residues. The V gene end was trimmed by 6 bases and the J gene end by 11 bases; junction bases not matched to a gene: 12. In DNA, the CDR3 is TGTGCCAGCAGCGGACTAGCGGGAGTGGTAGAGATGCAGTACTTC. Translation: CASSGLAGVVEMQYF.

For this clonotype: A junction boundary mismatches the germline segment, possibly from a read error. J is TRBJ2-7 and V is TRBV29-1; D gene ambiguous. Germline-derived CDR1 and CDR2 are SQVTM and ANQGSEA. The CDR3 runs to 12 residues. In DNA, the CDR3 is TGCAGTGTTGTTGCTACAACCTACGAGCAGTACTTC. Encoded protein: CSVVATTYEQYF.

This chain links TRBV4-1 with TRBJ2-7, with TRBD1 as a possible D gene (6 bases). V was shortened by 4 bases and J by 5 bases, with 21 bases between the two germline ends. The CDR3 is 16 amino acids. Per the germline V gene, CDR1 is MGHRA and CDR2 is YSYEKL. The CDR3 bases are TGCGCCAGCAGCCGGACACTAGGGGGAGAGTTGGACGAGCAGTACTTC. Its translation is CASSRTLGGELDEQYF.

As to this clonotype: At one of its ends the junction is not consistent with the germline gene, which may arise from a read error. The V gene is TRBV10-2, the J gene TRBJ2-2; no definite D call. CDR3 length equals 11 residues. Germline-derived CDR1 and CDR2 are WSHSY and SAAADI. CDR3 nucleotides: TGCGCCAGCAGTCACACGGGGGAGCTGTTTTTT. Translated: CASSHTGELFF.

Concerning this clonotype: One end of the junction does not line up with germline, which may come from a read error. This rearrangement joins TRBV5-5 to TRBJ2-5; D may be TRBD1 or TRBD2 (5 bases each). Germline loops: CDR1 SGHKS, CDR2 YYEKEE (reference sequence). The CDR3 is 15 residues long. Written as DNA, the CDR3 is TGTACCAGCAGCTCCACACCAGGGAGAGGAGAGACCCAGTACTTC. This sequence encodes CTSSSTPGRGETQYF.

This clonotype was detected only a few times. One junction end does not reproduce the germline sequence, and a read error may be involved. The chain carries TRBV11-3 and TRBJ2-1; TRBD2 is a possible D gene (7 bases). This CDR3 contains 16 residues. From germline, CDR1 is SGHNT and CDR2 YENEEA. CDR3 in DNA: TGTGTCAGCAGCTTAGATGCCACGGGGGGCAGGGGTGAGCAGTTATTC. Protein product: CVSSLDATGGRGEQLF.

This clonotype was seen at least ten times. The CDR3 reads CSAQSKGGTEAFF. The CDR3 DNA reads as TGCAGTGCTCAGTCGAAAGGCGGCACTGAAGCTTTCTTT. The chain recombines TRBV20-1 with TRBJ1-1; D remains ambiguous. Trimming stripped 5 bases from V and 4 bases from J, with 14 bases between. CDR3 length equals 13 residues. Germline CDR1 DFQATT, CDR2 SNEGSKA (reference sequence).

The J gene is TRBJ1-6, the V gene TRBV7-9, with 7 nucleotides matching TRBD1. Germline values: CDR1 SEHNR, CDR2 FQNEAQ (reference sequence). The CDR3 length is 12 residues. The CDR3 here is CESSNRGSSLHF. For the CDR3, the DNA is TGTGAAAGCAGCAACAGGGGTTCATCACTCCACTTT.

This clonotype was found a few times. V and J are TRBV5-6 and TRBJ2-7, with a weak D call TRBD1 (6 bases). The germline V and J ends were trimmed by 3 bases and 4 bases, with 20 bases remaining between them. CDR3 size: 16 residues. The germline CDR1 and CDR2 sequences are SGHDT and YYEEEE. The DNA of the CDR3 is TGTGCCAGCAGCTCCGTTGTCCGTGACAGGATATACGAGCAGTACTTC. Amino acids: CASSSVVRDRIYEQYF.

On this clonotype: A junction boundary mismatches the germline segment, possibly from a read error. V gene TRBV6-5 combines with J gene TRBJ1-2; the D is unclear. There are 16 residues in the CDR3. Germline lookup yields CDR1 MNHEY and CDR2 SVGAGI. CDR3 loop: CVSSYSHNPANYGYTF. CDR3 bases: TGTGTCAGCAGTTACTCGCACAATCCCGCTAACTATGGCTACACCTTC.

Details on this clonotype: Given a much more abundant clone one base away, this may be a read error. CDR3 sequence reads: CPSSVFPLAKNIQYF. The DNA of the CDR3 is TGTCCCAGCAGTGTATTCCCCCTAGCCAAAAACATTCAGTACTTC. V usage is TRBV28 and J usage is TRBJ2-4; D uncertain. Germline V CDR1 and CDR2: MDHEN, SYDVKM. CDR3 length: 15 residues.

There are many counts of this clonotype. The chain combines TRBV5-1 with TRBJ1-2; D is perhaps TRBD1 (5 bases). Between the trimmed V and J ends, which lost 4 bases and 8 bases, there was a span of 18 bases. Looked up from germline, CDR1 is SGHRS and CDR2 is YFSETQ. The CDR3 sequence is 14 residues long. The CDR3 bases are TGCGCCAGCAGCCTGGACATGACCCTGGGGGGCTACACCTTC. It specifies CASSLDMTLGGYTF.

This clonotype was seen a few times. One base away lies a much larger clone, so this may be a sequencing read error. The rearrangement joins TRBV6-2 or TRBV6-3 to TRBJ1-1; D not certain. Germline CDR1 is MNHEY and CDR2 is SVGEGT. CDR3 size: 14 residues. The CDR3 DNA reads as TGTGCCAGCACTTACGCCGTCAGAAACACTGAAGCTTTCTTT. Its protein is CASTYAVRNTEAFF.

This clonotype showed up just once. An end of the junction differs from the germline gene, which may be a read error. The DNA for the CDR3 is TGTGCCAGCAGTTACAGGGGGCTAGCCAAACACATTCAGTACTTC. Translated: CASSYRGLAKHIQYF. The chain has TRBV6-6 and TRBJ2-4, with TRBD1 matching over 7 bases. This CDR3 region has 15 residues. Germline loops: CDR1 MNHNY, CDR2 SVGAGI (reference sequence).